Shown below are 2 T cell receptor beta chains from a single sample sequenced in a study of shared clonotypes between healthy human individuals (TCRdb year 2020). For the CD8 naive samples, CD45RO-negative cells were positively selected for CCR7, yielding a CD45RA+CCR7+ population from which TemRA cells were excluded. The library was obtained by the immunoSEQ multiplex PCR assay. TCRdb limited this immuneACCESS table to in-frame rearrangements with V and J called. A share of clones is missing; checked studies link under half to unresolved V genes, and the rest is unexplained. Across this sample there are about 700,000 clones, with roughly nine tenths seen only once. 24% of the sample comes from the top ten. The sample taken for sequencing was naive CD8+ T cells sorted from blood. Reading the label with the study, this specimen's cell subset or site is: CD45RA+CCR7+. These receptors were collected from a man aged 25-40 years in good health.

V is TRBV7-8 and J is TRBJ2-1, with D tentatively TRBD2 (7 bases). The V gene's germline CDR1 is SGHVS and CDR2 FQNEAQ. The CDR3 contains 18 residues. Trimming removed 5 bases at V and 5 bases at J, with 25 bases between. The CDR3 protein is CASSPYGLGGAGNNEQFF. DNA of the CDR3: TGTGCCAGCAGCCCCTACGGTCTTGGGGGGGCTGGAAACAATGAGCAGTTCTTC.

J is TRBJ2-1 and V is TRBV21-1; the table assigns TRBD2, which was not confirmed against the DNA. TRBV21-1 is a pseudogene. This CDR3 has 16 residues. DNA of the CDR3: TGTGCCAGCAGCAGAGGGGCGAGCGGGATCTACAATGAGCAGTTCTTC. Translated, it gives CASSRGASGIYNEQFF.